One and the same sample provided the 18 T cell receptor beta chains below, sequenced in a study of T cell responses to AZD1222 COVID-19 vaccine. Data came from immunoSEQ multiplex PCR; TCRdb stores just in-frame clones and leaves some out. The top ten hold 4.5% to 6% of the sample, which has 95,000 to 150,000 clones, 80% to 90% seen once. This specimen consisted of peripheral blood, obtained on day 0 of AZD1222 vaccination. The receptors here all came from an adult in good health.

In its sample, this clone was seen once. The chain recombines TRBV28 with TRBJ1-3; the match to TRBD1 covers 9 bases. V shed 8 bases and J 3 bases; nucleotides not matched to a gene: 8. CDR1 and CDR2 from the germline V gene are MDHEN and SYDVKM. The CDR3 extends over 15 amino acids. The CDR3 protein is CASRPQGAVGNTIYF. The CDR3 DNA reads as TGTGCCAGCCGTCCACAGGGGGCTGTTGGAAACACCATATATTTT.

A single count supports this clone. V and J are TRBV6-5 and TRBJ1-1; D call uncertain. This CDR3 is 15 amino acids long. The V end was cut by 7 bases, the J end by 1 base, with 16 bases between. Looked up from germline, CDR1 is MNHEY and CDR2 is SVGAGI. This chain's CDR3 is CASTPPGSSNTEAFF. CDR3 DNA: TGTGCCAGCACACCCCCGGGCTCATCGAACACTGAAGCTTTCTTT.

CDR3 loop: CASSYSGSQPQHF. CDR3 nucleotide sequence: TGTGCCAGCAGTTACTCAGGGTCTCAGCCCCAGCATTTT. This chain connects TRBV6-2 or TRBV6-3 to TRBJ1-5; D call uncertain. Deletions cut 0 bases from V and 6 bases from J, with 6 bases between. The CDR3 spans 13 residues. The germline gives CDR1 MNHEY, CDR2 SVGEGT.

This chain links TRBV11-2 with TRBJ2-7, with D perhaps TRBD1 (5 bases). There are 12 residues in the CDR3. Deletions cut 2 bases from V and 11 bases from J, with 13 bases between. The germline CDR1 and CDR2 sequences are SGHAT and FQNNGV. The CDR3 DNA reads as TGTGCCAGCAGCTTAAGGACACACTCAAAGTACTTC. Its protein is CASSLRTHSKYF.

The chain joins TRBV27 to TRBJ1-2; D gene unclear. CDR3 length equals 11 residues. Trimming shortened V by 6 bases and J by 7 bases, and 9 bases separated the two germline ends. Germline lookup yields CDR1 MNHEY and CDR2 SMNVEV (reference sequence). The CDR3 protein is CASRQFGGYTF. In DNA, the CDR3 is TGTGCCAGCAGACAGTTTGGTGGCTACACCTTC.

Written as DNA, the CDR3 is TGTGCCAGCAGCCAAGAGGGGACCCGGGACAGGTCTGAAGCTTTCTTT. Translated, it gives CASSQEGTRDRSEAFF. V gene TRBV14 combines with J gene TRBJ1-1; 8 bases map to TRBD1. With V trimmed by 0 bases and J by 6 bases, 9 bases remained unmatched. The CDR3 is 16 amino acids. Germline lookup yields CDR1 SGHDN and CDR2 FVKESK. Based on the CDR3 plus reference TRBV14 and TRBJ1-1, the full variable domain is EAGVTQFPSHSVIEKGQTVTLRCDPISGHDNLYWYRRVMGKEIKFLLHFVKESKQDESGMPNNRFLAERTGGTYSTLKVQPAELEDSGVYFCASSQEGTRDRSEAFFGQGTRLTVV.

This chain uses TRBV7-9 with TRBJ2-2; D is unclear. The V end was cut by 1 base, the J end by 0 bases, with 3 bases between. The CDR3 totals 14 residues. The germline V gene encodes CDR1 SEHNR and CDR2 FQNEAQ (reference sequence). The CDR3, as DNA: TGTGCCAGCAGCTTAGTAACGAACACCGGGGAGCTGTTTTTT. It is translated as CASSLVTNTGELFF.

There are a few counts of this clone. This sequence joins TRBV9 and TRBJ2-5; 8 bases are a match to TRBD2. Germline assignment: CDR1 SGDLS and CDR2 YYNGEE. The junction had 3 bases not matched to a gene; V was cut back by 0 bases and J by 5 bases. CDR3 size: 14 residues. CDR3 in amino acids: CASSVGLAGETQYF. The CDR3, as DNA: TGTGCCAGCAGCGTAGGTCTAGCGGGTGAGACCCAGTACTTC.

The chain combines TRBV5-1 with TRBJ1-2, with 10 bases aligning to TRBD1. The CDR3 covers 15 residues. The trim removed 4 bases at V and 3 bases at J, leaving 6 bases unmatched. Per germline, CDR1 SGHRS and CDR2 YFSETQ. The CDR3 nucleotides are TGCGCCAGCAGCCTGGGGACAGGGGAACACTATGGCTACACCTTC. Its translation: CASSLGTGEHYGYTF.

The chain uses TRBV30 and TRBJ2-3, with 7 bases lining up with TRBD2. V was clipped by 1 base and J by 5 bases; unmatched bases: 6. Per the germline V gene, CDR1 is GTSNPN and CDR2 is SVGIG (reference sequence). CDR3 length: 14 residues. CDR3: CAWSAMGGIDTQYF. CDR3 DNA sequence: TGTGCCTGGAGTGCAATGGGGGGGATAGATACGCAGTATTTT.

This clone has just a few counts. This chain links TRBV23-1 with TRBJ1-5; maybe TRBD1 (5 bases). TRBV23-1 counts as an open reading frame of uncertain function. This CDR3 is 17 amino acids long. Trimming pared 0 bases from V and 0 bases from J, leaving 12 bases between. The CDR3 nucleotides are TGCGCCAGCAGTCAATCACCGGGACCAGATAGCAATCAGCCCCAGCATTTT. It codes for CASSQSPGPDSNQPQHF.

The chain uses TRBV27 and TRBJ1-2, with D perhaps matching TRBD1 (6 bases). V was pared by 11 bases and J by 4 bases, with 23 bases between. Germline V CDR1 and CDR2: MNHEY, SMNVEV (reference sequence). The CDR3 has 15 residues. Here the CDR3 reads CASGEGGGGFYGYTF. CDR3 DNA sequence: TGTGCCTCAGGAGAGGGAGGGGGGGGGTTCTATGGCTACACCTTC.

The V gene is TRBV6-6, the J gene TRBJ1-2; D possibly corresponds to TRBD1 (5 bases). The CDR3 extends over 13 amino acids. Germline CDR1 MNHNY, CDR2 SVGAGI (reference sequence). V was shortened by 6 bases and J by 7 bases, with 15 bases between the two germline ends. DNA of the CDR3: TGTGCCAGCAGCCTCCAGGGAAATGCTGGCTACACCTTC. It encodes CASSLQGNAGYTF.

This sequence joins TRBV2 and TRBJ1-5; 7 bases are shared with TRBD1. Trimming removed 5 bases from V and 0 bases from J; junction bases left unmatched: 4. This CDR3 has 15 amino acids. Germline V CDR1 and CDR2: SNHLY, FYNNEI. The CDR3 DNA follows: TGTGCCAGCAGTTGGACAGGTAATAGCAATCAGCCCCAGCATTTT. Encoded protein: CASSWTGNSNQPQHF.

Regarding this clone: Other DNA sequences in this sample translate to the same CDR3. This sequence joins TRBV19 and TRBJ2-3, with no clear D. The CDR3 extends over 11 amino acids. Germline V gene sequence: CDR1 LNHDA, CDR2 SQIVND (reference sequence). Trimming cost V 5 bases and J 3 bases, with 3 bases left between them. DNA of the CDR3: TGTGCCAGTAGTCGAACAGATACGCAGTATTTT. Translation: CASSRTDTQYF.

V usage is TRBV18 and J usage is TRBJ1-5; 9 bases are a match to TRBD1. The CDR3 length is 15 residues. With V trimmed by 5 bases and J by 7 bases, 9 bases remained unmatched. The germline gives CDR1 KGHSH, CDR2 LQKENI. Here the CDR3 reads CASSSGTGLNQPQHF. Written as DNA, the CDR3 is TGTGCCAGCTCATCCGGGACAGGGTTAAACCAGCCCCAGCATTTT.

V and J are TRBV12-3 or TRBV12-4 and TRBJ1-5; no reliable D call. CDR3 length equals 12 residues. V was shortened by 5 bases and J by 3 bases, with 5 bases between the two germline ends. The CDR3 spells CASSTFNQPQHF. Written as DNA, the CDR3 is TGTGCCAGCAGTACCTTCAATCAGCCCCAGCATTTT.

The chain is built from TRBV19 and TRBJ2-1, with a possible D match to TRBD1 (6 bases). The V end lost 6 bases, the J end lost 15 bases, and 21 bases lay between the germline ends. Germline CDR1 LNHDA, CDR2 SQIVND (reference sequence). The CDR3 spans 13 residues. The CDR3 coding sequence is TGTGCCAGTAGCTCTTTAAATCCGGGACAACGGTTCTTC. Translating gives CASSSLNPGQRFF.